This TCR beta chain emerged from a study of shared clonotypes between healthy human individuals (TCRdb year 2020). Concerning the study at large: Three men and two women, aged 18 to 49 years, made up the cohort. Different laboratories and diverse techniques were used to prepare libraries and sequence TCR repertoires, to increase sequencing depth and limit assay-specific biases. Between about 0.8 and 9 billion PBMCs per donor were obtained by leukapheresis. For each donor, three plates each were used for CD4 naive and CD4 memory, two plates were used for CD8 naive, and one plate was used for CD8 memory. To estimate repertoire size and how much clonotypes are shared between individuals, the study performed deep sequencing of blood TCR repertoires from roughly five healthy adults. The paper's findings and limits, for the study overall: Pairwise subsampling indicated that sequencing depth was expected to affect the degree of clonotype sharing among donors. Higher generation probabilities were observed for clonotypes shared by all four sorted-subset donors than for non-shared clonotypes. Sampling was limited to blood, and TCR repertoires in tissue likely differ from TCR repertoires in blood. Incomplete sequencing was indicated by rarefaction of sorted-subset datasets, despite the large sequencing depth. Because the study included a small number of donors, the genetic and exposure-history diversity represented was limited. Naive subsets generally had larger estimated clonotype richness than memory subsets. About 4.5% of naive CD4, 3.5% of naive CD8, roughly 2.4% of memory CD4, and 0.4% of memory CD8 clonotypes were shared across a few donors.

Trimming leaves V shorter by 1 base and J shorter by 7 bases, with the junction holding 4 bases beyond the gene matches. The CDR3 has 13 amino acids, counting the end cysteine and phenylalanine. Only the CDR3 DNA stays, 39 bases, in frame from base 1. Via the germline V gene (reference sequence), CDR1 is SGHAT and CDR2 FQDESV. A remark on this clone: This receptor's antigen is unknown. No quality values exist for individual bases; no much larger clone is one base distant.

Using the deep immunoSEQ assay, TCR CDR3 regions were amplified from genomic DNA by multiplex PCR. For each cell subset, the extracted genomic DNA was distributed evenly across all wells of several immunoSEQ 96-well plates, and each plate served as one replicate. For sorted subsets, approximately 190 ng genomic DNA, equal to tens of thousands of T cell genomes, was loaded into each replicate PCR. Purified libraries were measured with a Qubit 3.0 fluorometer, size-checked on a Bioanalyzer 2100, and measured again with the KAPA Library Quantification kit. Every immunoSEQ 96-well plate was sequenced on a dedicated single-read 150-cycle Illumina NextSeq 550 flow cell. On the authors' methods: Because the immunoSEQ output included only junctional sequences and no quality scores, the filtering could not be the same as the filtering used for full-length reads. Sequences were annotated with PyIR, a Python wrapper for IgBLAST v1.9, and V/J genes and CDR3 were assigned using IMGT germline references. Any read was removed if the V/J assignment was weak (E-value above 1e-6), the CDR3 was missing, or the read contained stop codons, out-of-frame junctions, or ambiguous translated residues. A V3J clonotype was defined by an identical inferred V gene, J gene, and CDR3 amino acid sequence. The percentage overlap between two repertoires was calculated by dividing the number of shared unique clonotypes by the size of the smaller repertoire. Three approaches were used to assess repertoire richness: RTK rarefaction, the Chao1 estimator, and Recon v2.1 estimates of unobserved clonotypes. For all TCRbeta clonotypes obtained by the gDNA method from four donors, generation probabilities were computed with OLGA. What TCRdb holds here is the immuneACCESS table cut down to in-frame rearrangements. Part of the clones is not present; checked against another copy, under half of the missing clones reflect an unresolved V gene, and the others are unexplained. V, J and clone size derive from that table, while D and trimming were established from the DNA sequence. Present in this sample are hundreds of thousands of clones, almost 97% of which were seen just once. 0.06% of the sample goes to the ten largest clones.

Donors were healthy HIV-negative adults with no recently reported acute infections or vaccinations. All donors were Caucasian adults living in Nashville, Tennessee, USA. CD4+ T cells were enriched by magnetic negative selection, after which naive cells were positively selected on CD45RA and the negative fraction was taken as the memory subset. Blood was collected by leukapheresis, and PBMCs were isolated by Ficoll-Histopaque density gradient centrifugation and then cryopreserved in liquid nitrogen vapor phase. Analytical flow cytometry was used to check the purity and quantity of every magnetically sorted T cell population. Genomic DNA was isolated from each sorted fraction and quantified by UV absorbance on a Nanodrop 2000c.

This TCR was recovered from a woman under 40 in good health. Recombination linked TRBV11-1 to TRBJ2-7; the central 7 bases match TRBD2. Input material: naive CD4+ T cells sorted from blood. The sample's cell subset or site label, decoded: CD45RA+ positively selected. The nucleotide sequence reads TGTGCCAGCAGCTTAGAACTAGCGAGGGAGCAGTACTTC. Translated, it reads CASSLELAREQYF.